This T cell receptor (beta chain) comes out of a study of OX40 agonist ivuxolimab in advanced cancers. Study findings and constraints: Compared with CD4+, CD8+ T cells on average had more expanded clones. There were also nonresponders showing low normalized T-cell clonal expansion.

Sequencing used immunoSEQ multiplex PCR; TCRdb keeps in-frame clones, though not all of them. This table has 63,000 or so clones, roughly 83% appearing once. This CDR3 contains 14 residues. CDR1 is SNHLY, CDR2 FYNNEI, per germline. V was trimmed by 5 bases and J by 6 bases, leaving 16 bases between them. A word on this clone: Its specificity is unknown.

The specimen was CD4+ or CD8+ T cells sorted from blood, collected in a trial of the OX40 agonist ivuxolimab. This TCR was sampled from an adult with an advanced solid tumor such as melanoma, head and neck, liver or kidney cancer. V gene TRBV2 combines with J gene TRBJ1-1; no reliable D call. This CDR3 reads CASSSGPFYPEAFF. CDR3 nucleotide sequence: TGTGCCAGCAGTTCGGGCCCTTTCTACCCTGAAGCTTTCTTT.